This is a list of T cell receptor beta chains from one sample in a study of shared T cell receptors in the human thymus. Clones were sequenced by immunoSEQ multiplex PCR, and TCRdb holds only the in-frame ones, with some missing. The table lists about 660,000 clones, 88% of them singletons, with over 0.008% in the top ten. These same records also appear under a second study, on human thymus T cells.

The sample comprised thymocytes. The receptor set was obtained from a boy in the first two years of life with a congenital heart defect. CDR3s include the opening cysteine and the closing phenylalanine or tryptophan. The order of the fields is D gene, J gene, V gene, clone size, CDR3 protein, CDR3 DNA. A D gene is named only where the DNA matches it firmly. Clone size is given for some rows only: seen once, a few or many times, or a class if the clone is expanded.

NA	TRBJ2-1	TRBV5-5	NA	CASSLVRRGSSYNEQFF	TGTGCCAGCAGCTTGGTAAGGCGGGGTAGCTCCTACAATGAGCAGTTCTTC
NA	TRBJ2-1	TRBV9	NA	CASSVHTSPSYNEQFF	TGTGCCAGCAGCGTTCATACTAGCCCCTCCTACAATGAGCAGTTCTTC
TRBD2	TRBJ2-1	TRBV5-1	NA	CASRLREGSYNEQFF	TGCGCCAGCAGGTTGCGGGAGGGCTCCTACAATGAGCAGTTCTTC
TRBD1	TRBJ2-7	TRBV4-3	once	CASSQGQGDEQYF	TGCGCCAGCAGCCAGGGACAGGGAGACGAGCAGTACTTC
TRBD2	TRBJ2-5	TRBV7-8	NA	CASSYSGRAEETQYF	TGTGCCAGCAGCTATAGCGGGAGGGCCGAGGAGACCCAGTACTTC
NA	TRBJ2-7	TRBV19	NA	CASSSSGNSYEQYF	TGTGCCAGTAGTTCGTCCGGGAACTCCTACGAGCAGTACTTC
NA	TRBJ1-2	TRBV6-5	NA	CASSLRGKKGYTF	TGTGCCAGCAGCCTCCGGGGAAAGAAGGGCTACACCTTC
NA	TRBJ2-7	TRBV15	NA	CATSRRIEGGEQYF	TGTGCCACCAGCAGACGAATAGAAGGGGGCGAGCAGTACTTC
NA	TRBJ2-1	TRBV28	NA	CASRVPSYNEQFF	TGTGCCAGCCGGGTTCCTTCCTACAATGAGCAGTTCTTC
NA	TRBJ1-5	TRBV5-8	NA	CASSLVFRGQPQHF	TGTGCCAGCAGCTTAGTATTCAGGGGCCAGCCCCAGCATTTT
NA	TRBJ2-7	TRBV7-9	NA	CASSPPSDGPTYEQYF	TGTGCCAGCAGCCCACCTAGCGACGGTCCTACCTACGAGCAGTACTTC
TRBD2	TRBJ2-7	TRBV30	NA	CAWSARLAGAARPFKTYEQYF	TGTGCCTGGAGCGCTCGACTAGCGGGAGCCGCTCGACCCTTCAAAACCTACGAGCAGTACTTC
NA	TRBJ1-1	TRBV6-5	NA	CASSYSEKNTEAFF	TGTGCCAGCAGTTACTCGGAGAAGAACACTGAAGCTTTCTTT
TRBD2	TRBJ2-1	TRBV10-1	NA	CASSGPRTSGIYNEQFF	TGCGCCAGCAGTGGCCCTAGGACTAGCGGGATCTACAATGAGCAGTTCTTC
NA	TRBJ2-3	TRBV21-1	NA	CASSKRGLAGPHPSTDTQYF	TGTGCCAGCAGCAAAAGGGGACTAGCCGGGCCCCACCCCTCCACAGATACGCAGTATTTT
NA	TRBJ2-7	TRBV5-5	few	CASSFLTPGLLHYEQYF	TGTGCCAGCAGCTTCCTTACACCGGGACTCCTCCATTACGAGCAGTACTTC
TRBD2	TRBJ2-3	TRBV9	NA	CASSVDSRTRKSADTQYF	TGTGCCAGCAGCGTAGATTCCCGGACTAGGAAATCGGCAGATACGCAGTATTTT
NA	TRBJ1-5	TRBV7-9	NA	CASSGGGNQPQHF	TGTGCCAGCAGTGGGGGGGGCAATCAGCCCCAGCATTTT
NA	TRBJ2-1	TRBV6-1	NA	CASSVQGWNEQFF	TGTGCCAGCAGTGTTCAGGGGTGGAATGAGCAGTTCTTC
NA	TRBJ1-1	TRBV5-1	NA	CASSPAQGNTEAFF	TGCGCCAGCAGCCCGGCGCAGGGGAACACTGAAGCTTTCTTT
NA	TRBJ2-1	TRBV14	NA	CASSQASFNEQFF	TGTGCCAGCAGCCAGGCTAGCTTCAATGAGCAGTTCTTC
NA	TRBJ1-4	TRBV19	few	CASSIGEKLFF	TGTGCCAGTAGTATCGGGGAAAAACTGTTTTTT
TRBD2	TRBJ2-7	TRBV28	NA	CASSLVGGSYEQYF	TGTGCCAGCAGTTTAGTTGGCGGGAGCTACGAGCAGTACTTC
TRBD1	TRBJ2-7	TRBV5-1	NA	CASSFRGPHYEQYF	TGCGCCAGCAGTTTCAGGGGGCCTCACTACGAGCAGTACTTC
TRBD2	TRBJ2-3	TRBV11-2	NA	CASSLRLKREADTQYF	TGTGCCAGCAGCCTCAGACTGAAACGGGAGGCAGATACGCAGTATTTT
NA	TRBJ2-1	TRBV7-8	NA	CASSLGTDSRQFF	TGTGCCAGCAGCTTAGGCACGGACTCCCGGCAGTTCTTC
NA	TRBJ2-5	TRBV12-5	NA	CASAPEGPDAQYF	TGTGCTAGTGCCCCGGAGGGTCCGGATGCCCAGTACTTC
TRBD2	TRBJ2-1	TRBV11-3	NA	CASTYSPLAVPKDDEQFF	TGTGCCAGCACCTACTCCCCTCTAGCGGTCCCCAAAGACGATGAGCAGTTCTTC
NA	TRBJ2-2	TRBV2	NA	CASSEDRTAGTGELFF	TGTGCCAGCAGTGAAGACCGTACGGCGGGGACCGGGGAGCTGTTTTTT
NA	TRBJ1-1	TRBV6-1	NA	CASSFRDTEAFF	TGTGCCAGCAGTTTCAGGGATACTGAAGCTTTCTTT
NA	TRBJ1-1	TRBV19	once	CASSKPEGEHTEAFF	TGTGCCAGTAGTAAACCCGAGGGGGAACACACTGAAGCTTTCTTT
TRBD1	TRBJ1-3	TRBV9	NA	CASSTSRDRSSGNTIYF	TGTGCCAGCAGCACGTCCCGGGACAGGTCCTCTGGAAACACCATATATTTT
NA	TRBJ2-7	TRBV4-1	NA	CASSQTTTGPNEQYF	TGCGCCAGCAGCCAAACGACCACAGGGCCGAACGAGCAGTACTTC
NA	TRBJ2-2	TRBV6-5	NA	CASSYSPGDTGELFF	TGTGCCAGCAGTTACTCCCCAGGGGACACCGGGGAGCTGTTTTTT
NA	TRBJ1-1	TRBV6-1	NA	CALRVNTEAFF	TGTGCCCTTCGGGTGAACACTGAAGCTTTCTTT
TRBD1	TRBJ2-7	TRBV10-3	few	CAISDRDRESGEQYF	TGTGCCATCAGTGACCGGGACAGGGAATCTGGCGAGCAGTACTTC
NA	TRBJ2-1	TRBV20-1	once	CSASRTDVQFF	TGCAGTGCTAGCCGGACAGATGTGCAGTTCTTC
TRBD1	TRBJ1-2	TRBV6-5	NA	CASSRDSNYGYTF	TGTGCCAGCAGTCGGGACAGCAACTATGGCTACACCTTC
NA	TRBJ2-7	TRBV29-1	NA	CSVEDDRIYEQYF	TGCAGCGTTGAAGACGACAGGATCTACGAGCAGTACTTC
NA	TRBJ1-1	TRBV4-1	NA	CASSLRQEMNTEAFF	TGCGCCAGCAGCCTTCGACAGGAGATGAACACTGAAGCTTTCTTT
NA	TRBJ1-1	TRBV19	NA	CASTLAGSELGTEAFF	TGTGCCAGCACACTAGCAGGATCGGAGTTGGGCACTGAAGCTTTCTTT
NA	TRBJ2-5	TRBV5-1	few	CASSLMESQAQETQYF	TGCGCCAGCAGCTTGATGGAGTCACAGGCGCAAGAGACCCAGTACTTC
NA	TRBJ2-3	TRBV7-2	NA	CASSLERPRLEDTQYF	TGTGCCAGCAGCTTAGAGCGCCCGCGATTAGAGGATACGCAGTATTTT
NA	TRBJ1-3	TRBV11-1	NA	CASSSGNTIYF	TGTGCCAGCAGCAGCGGAAACACCATATATTTT
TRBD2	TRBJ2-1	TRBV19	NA	CASSELAEHNEQFF	TGTGCCAGTAGTGAACTAGCGGAACACAATGAGCAGTTCTTC
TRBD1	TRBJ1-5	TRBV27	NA	CASSFSDRGKVFNQPQHF	TGTGCCAGCAGTTTCAGTGACAGGGGAAAAGTATTCAATCAGCCCCAGCATTTT
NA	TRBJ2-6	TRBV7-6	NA	CASSLGGVLWGANVLTF	TGTGCCAGCAGCTTAGGGGGGGTACTGTGGGGGGCCAACGTCCTGACTTTC
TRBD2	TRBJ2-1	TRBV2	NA	CASSPPGGREGMTSSYNEQFF	TGTGCCAGCAGCCCGCCGGGGGGTCGGGAGGGGATGACCAGCTCCTACAATGAGCAGTTCTTC
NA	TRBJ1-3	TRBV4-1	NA	CASSQDFRGAGISSGNTIYF	TGCGCCAGCAGCCAAGATTTCCGGGGCGCGGGGATCAGCTCTGGAAACACCATATATTTT
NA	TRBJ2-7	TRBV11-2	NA	CASSLGNSADEQYF	TGTGCCAGCAGCTTAGGGAATAGCGCCGACGAGCAGTACTTC
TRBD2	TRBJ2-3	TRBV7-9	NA	CASSLVGTSGREDTQYF	TGTGCCAGCAGCTTGGTGGGGACTAGCGGGAGAGAAGATACGCAGTATTTT
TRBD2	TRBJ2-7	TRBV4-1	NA	CASSPNFHLRTSGRAESYEQYF	TGCGCCAGCAGCCCAAACTTTCACCTTCGGACTAGCGGGAGGGCCGAGTCCTACGAGCAGTACTTC
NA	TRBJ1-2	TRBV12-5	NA	CASGPTNRDSPYYGYTF	TGTGCTAGTGGTCCAACAAACCGGGACTCACCTTACTATGGCTACACCTTC
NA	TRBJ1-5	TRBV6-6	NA	CASTQGRPQHF	TGTGCCAGCACCCAGGGGCGGCCCCAGCATTTT
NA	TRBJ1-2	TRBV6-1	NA	CASTASNGYGYTF	TGTGCCAGCACCGCGAGTAATGGCTATGGCTACACCTTC